Shown below are 7 T cell receptor beta chains from a single sample sequenced in a study of CD8+ T cells in alopecia areata. cDNA serving as the sequencing template came from extracted, reverse transcribed RNA. The assay was immunoSEQ multiplex PCR, and TCRdb's table has in-frame clones only and misses some. The profile shows about 210,000 clones, about three fifths of them singletons. Treatment denoted: oral pan-JAK inhibitor, 5-10 mg twice daily. This sample comprised CD4+ T cells sorted from blood, obtained at week 4, from a patient treated with tofacitinib. All receptors derive from a human donor with alopecia areata.

The rearrangement links TRBV25-1 to TRBJ1-2, with 7 bases identical to TRBD1. This CDR3 comprises 14 residues. Germline values: CDR1 MGHDK, CDR2 SYGVNS. After removal of 5 bases from V and 8 bases from J, the junction contained 11 bases not matched to a gene. The CDR3 DNA reads TGTGCCAGCAGTAATACAGGGGAATCTGGCGGCTACACCTTC. Protein: CASSNTGESGGYTF.

This chain connects TRBV11-2 to TRBJ2-6; the D gene is possibly TRBD1 (6 bases). The germline CDR1 and CDR2 sequences are SGHAT and FQNNGV. This CDR3 has 13 amino acids. V lost 4 bases to trimming and J lost 7 bases, with 8 bases between them. The CDR3 region is CASSSGVANVLTF. The DNA of the CDR3 is TGTGCCAGCAGCTCAGGGGTCGCCAACGTCCTGACTTTC. Supplemented by reference TRBV11-2 and TRBJ2-6, the full variable domain reads EAGVAQSPRYKIIEKRQSVAFWCNPISGHATLYWYQQILGQGPKLLIQFQNNGVVDDSQLPKDRFSAERLKGVDSTLKIQPAKLEDSAVYLCASSSGVANVLTFGAGSRLTVL.

V and J are TRBV30 and TRBJ2-4, with 8 bases lining up with TRBD1. The CDR3 spans 14 residues. Germline V gene lookup returns CDR1 GTSNPN and CDR2 SVGIG (reference sequence). Trimming cost V 5 bases and J 1 base; bases outside gene matches: 4. The CDR3 nucleotides read TGTGCCTGGGAGGACAGGGCGGCCAAAAACATTCAGTACTTC. It codes for CAWEDRAAKNIQYF.

The chain links TRBV28 to TRBJ2-5, with 9 bases lining up with TRBD1. Trimming took 10 bases from V and 2 from J; bases not matched to a gene: 8. Looked up from germline, CDR1 is MDHEN and CDR2 is SYDVKM. CDR3 length: 14 residues. CDR3 loop: CATHRGTGQETQYF. CDR3 in DNA: TGTGCCACCCACCGGGGGACAGGGCAAGAGACCCAGTACTTC.

This chain joins TRBV20-1 and TRBJ1-5; D is undetermined. The CDR3 loop spans 11 amino acids. Per germline, CDR1 DFQATT and CDR2 SNEGSKA (reference sequence). Trimming cost V 4 bases and J 4 bases, with 5 bases left between them. The CDR3 is CSAKGNQPQHF. The CDR3 DNA reads as TGCAGTGCTAAGGGTAATCAGCCCCAGCATTTT.

This clone has more than one count but fewer than ten. The rearrangement joins TRBV14 to TRBJ2-7, with D hard to call. In germline, CDR1 is SGHDN, CDR2 FVKESK. CDR3 length: 13 residues. Trimming removed 8 bases at V and 2 bases at J, with 13 bases between. CDR3 in DNA: TGTGCCAGCGGGAAGGACGGGCCCTACGAGCAGTACTTC. It is translated as CASGKDGPYEQYF.

The rearrangement uses TRBV14 and TRBJ2-1; 9 nucleotides align to TRBD2. The CDR3 sequence is 14 residues long. Trimming removed 3 bases from V and 10 bases from J; junction bases left unmatched: 7. Germline-derived CDR1 and CDR2 are SGHDN and FVKESK. CDR3 nucleotides: TGTGCCAGCAGCCACGTAGTAGCGGGGGCGGAGCAGTTCTTC. It encodes CASSHVVAGAEQFF.